A selection of T cell receptor beta chains follows, all from one sample in a study of control samples from healthy donors and cancer patients. The table came from immunoSEQ multiplex PCR; TCRdb's copy has only in-frame clones and leaves some out. The profile shows about 150,000 clones, around 95% of them singletons. Material for sequencing was blood. These receptor sequences come from a man aged 35-49 years in good health. CDR3s include the opening cysteine and the closing phenylalanine or tryptophan. A D gene is named only where the DNA matches it firmly. For some rows the clone size is stated as once, few or many, or as a class when expanded; others skip it.

clone size	V gene	J gene	D gene	CDR3 protein	CDR3 DNA
-	TRBV6-2/TRBV6-3	TRBJ1-3	-	CASSYWPSDSGNTIYF	TGTGCCAGCAGTTACTGGCCCAGCGACTCTGGAAACACCATATATTTT
-	TRBV7-6	TRBJ2-5	TRBD2	CASSSLAVSQETQYF	TGTGCCAGCAGCTCGCTAGCGGTTTCTCAAGAGACCCAGTACTTC
-	TRBV3-1/TRBV3-2	TRBJ2-3	TRBD2	CASSQGLAAFTDTQYF	TGTGCCAGCAGCCAAGGACTAGCGGCATTCACAGATACGCAGTATTTT
-	TRBV7-2	TRBJ2-3	-	CASSSHPSPGESTDTQYF	TGTGCCAGCAGCTCCCACCCTAGTCCAGGGGAAAGCACAGATACGCAGTATTTT
-	TRBV28	TRBJ2-1	-	CASSPRGTGRNEQFF	TGTGCCAGCAGTCCTCGTGGAACAGGAAGGAATGAGCAGTTCTTC
-	TRBV24-1	TRBJ1-4	-	CATSDSTDGPNEKLFF	TGTGCCACCAGTGATTCTACCGACGGGCCTAATGAAAAACTGTTTTTT
-	TRBV6-2/TRBV6-3	TRBJ1-1	-	CASSPNHIGRSTEAFF	TGTGCCAGCAGCCCTAATCATATAGGCCGGAGCACTGAAGCTTTCTTT
-	TRBV24-1	TRBJ2-7	-	CATSDQLGEQYF	TGTGCCACCAGTGACCAACTTGGGGAGCAGTACTTC
-	TRBV30	TRBJ1-6	-	CAWSLEGNSPLHF	TGTGCCTGGAGTCTGGAGGGTAATTCACCCCTCCACTTT
-	TRBV19	TRBJ2-1	TRBD2	CASSIPLGGSSYNEQFF	TGTGCCAGTAGTATACCCTTGGGGGGGAGCTCCTACAATGAGCAGTTCTTC
-	TRBV27	TRBJ2-7	TRBD2	CASSGLGSYEQYF	TGTGCCAGCAGCGGACTAGGGAGTTACGAGCAGTACTTC
-	TRBV27	TRBJ1-5	-	CASRGNSLNQPQHF	TGTGCCAGCAGGGGAAACAGCCTAAATCAGCCCCAGCATTTT
-	TRBV5-1	TRBJ2-2	-	CASSQWFVPASAFTGELFF	TGCGCCAGCAGCCAGTGGTTCGTTCCGGCATCCGCTTTTACCGGGGAGCTGTTTTTT
-	TRBV19	TRBJ1-5	-	CASSPRDGSNQPQHF	TGTGCCAGTAGTCCCCGGGACGGTAGCAATCAGCCCCAGCATTTT
-	TRBV12-3/TRBV12-4	TRBJ1-2	TRBD1	CASRTGGVGYTF	TGTGCCAGCAGGACAGGGGGCGTCGGCTACACCTTC
few	TRBV19	TRBJ1-2	TRBD1	CASSRGERLPNYGYTF	TGTGCCAGTAGCAGGGGGGAGAGACTTCCTAACTATGGCTACACCTTC
-	TRBV5-1	TRBJ1-1	TRBD1	CASSGGDRANTEAFF	TGCGCCAGCAGCGGGGGAGACAGGGCCAACACTGAAGCTTTCTTT
-	TRBV12-3/TRBV12-4	TRBJ1-6	-	CASSLGGIQALHF	TGTGCCAGCAGCCTAGGGGGAATTCAGGCCCTCCACTTT
-	TRBV6-1	TRBJ2-7	-	CASSEAGASVPGEQYF	TGTGCCAGCAGTGAAGCCGGGGCTAGCGTACCTGGCGAGCAGTACTTC
-	TRBV12-3/TRBV12-4	TRBJ1-2	TRBD1	CASSPDRGEGYTF	TGTGCCAGCAGTCCGGACAGGGGAGAAGGCTACACCTTC
-	TRBV19	TRBJ1-5	-	CASSQGFYQPQHF	TGTGCCAGTAGTCAGGGTTTTTATCAGCCCCAGCATTTT
-	TRBV7-9	TRBJ2-3	TRBD2	CASSSPDRASGVTDTQYF	TGTGCCAGCAGCTCGCCCGACAGGGCTAGCGGGGTCACAGATACGCAGTATTTT
-	TRBV7-6	TRBJ2-1	-	CASSPGTGAYNEQFF	TGTGCCAGCAGCCCCGGGACGGGAGCGTACAATGAGCAGTTCTTC
once	TRBV14	TRBJ1-3	TRBD1	CASRGQGIGNTIYF	TGTGCCAGCAGGGGACAGGGTATTGGAAACACCATATATTTT
-	TRBV15	TRBJ1-2	-	CATRRRGTNYGYTF	TGTGCCACCAGGAGGAGGGGGACTAACTATGGCTACACCTTC
-	TRBV29-1	TRBJ1-1	-	CSVLTGRTEAFF	TGCAGCGTTCTTACAGGGAGGACTGAAGCTTTCTTT
-	TRBV2	TRBJ2-7	TRBD1	CASTLDRGSYEQYF	TGTGCCAGCACCCTAGACAGGGGCTCCTACGAGCAGTACTTC
-	TRBV28	TRBJ1-2	TRBD1	CASSSTGVNYGYTF	TGTGCCAGCAGTTCAACAGGGGTAAACTATGGCTACACCTTC
once	TRBV6-5	TRBJ1-1	-	CASSYRHGGEAFF	TGTGCCAGCAGTTACCGACATGGAGGTGAAGCTTTCTTT
-	TRBV7-2	TRBJ1-3	-	CASSLDRGTGNTIYF	TGTGCCAGCAGCTTAGATAGGGGGACTGGAAACACCATATATTTT
-	TRBV5-8	TRBJ1-2	TRBD1	CASSLEQGAGGYTF	TGTGCCAGCAGCTTGGAACAGGGGGCGGGAGGCTACACCTTC
-	TRBV27	TRBJ1-2	-	CASSFQANYGYTF	TGTGCCAGCAGTTTTCAGGCTAACTATGGCTACACCTTC
-	TRBV6-5	TRBJ1-5	TRBD1	CASSTGGGGQPQHF	TGTGCCAGCAGTACAGGGGGGGGAGGGCAGCCCCAGCATTTT
-	TRBV12-3/TRBV12-4	TRBJ1-1	-	CASSLQVTAEAFF	TGTGCCAGCAGTTTACAGGTTACTGCTGAAGCTTTCTTT
-	TRBV7-9	TRBJ2-2	-	CASIQGTGELFF	TGTGCCAGTATCCAGGGGACCGGGGAGCTGTTTTTT
-	TRBV6-4	TRBJ1-2	-	CASRAGFNSGYTF	TGTGCCAGCAGGGCAGGGTTTAACTCTGGCTACACCTTC
-	TRBV5-8	TRBJ2-6	-	CASSLGWRVSGANVLTF	TGTGCCAGCAGTCTGGGTTGGCGGGTTTCTGGGGCCAACGTCCTGACTTTC
-	TRBV6-6	TRBJ1-5	-	CASSPGLGNQPQHF	TGTGCCAGCAGCCCCGGACTGGGCAATCAGCCCCAGCATTTT
-	TRBV12-3/TRBV12-4	TRBJ1-2	-	CASSSQRDNGYTF	TGTGCCAGCAGTTCTCAGAGGGACAATGGCTACACCTTC
-	TRBV3-1/TRBV3-2	TRBJ1-2	TRBD1	CASSFQGAYGYTF	TGTGCCAGCAGTTTCCAGGGGGCCTATGGCTACACCTTC
-	TRBV18	TRBJ1-1	-	CASSPGRGQVNTEAFF	TGTGCCAGCTCACCGGGACGGGGCCAGGTGAACACTGAAGCTTTCTTT